This entry lists 24 T cell receptor beta chains sequenced from one sample in a study of PD-1 blockade in mismatch repair-deficient tumors. Sequencing used immunoSEQ multiplex PCR; TCRdb keeps in-frame clones, though not all of them. The sample carries tens of thousands of clones, about 85% recorded once. The specimen comprised peripheral blood, sampled 12 weeks after starting pembrolizumab. The receptors were sampled from an adult with mismatch repair-deficient cancer.

The chain carries TRBV13 and TRBJ2-1, with D perhaps TRBD2 (5 bases). Trimming shortened V by 4 bases and J by 2 bases, and 12 bases separated the two germline ends. CDR1 is PRHDT, CDR2 FYEKMQ, per germline (reference sequence). The CDR3 totals 15 residues. For the CDR3, the DNA is TGTGCCAGCAGCTCCCTGACTATCCCCTACAATGAGCAGTTCTTC. It yields the protein CASSSLTIPYNEQFF.

The chain has TRBV18 and TRBJ2-1, with 9 bases lining up with TRBD2. This CDR3 is 17 amino acids long. Per germline, CDR1 KGHSH and CDR2 LQKENI. The trim removed 2 bases at V and 1 base at J, leaving 6 bases unmatched. The CDR3 nucleotides read TGTGCCAGCTCACCAGAGCTAGCGGGGAATTCCTACAATGAGCAGTTCTTC. This codes for CASSPELAGNSYNEQFF.

V and J are TRBV4-1 and TRBJ2-3; TRBD2 matches at 10 bases. The CDR3 extends over 18 amino acids. Germline loops: CDR1 MGHRA, CDR2 YSYEKL. The junction had 16 bases not matched to a gene; V was cut back by 8 bases and J by 2 bases. CDR3 coding DNA: TGCGCCAGCCGACAGGGAAAACTAGCGGGAAACTTCACAGATACGCAGTATTTT. This translates into CASRQGKLAGNFTDTQYF.

V is TRBV28 and J is TRBJ2-3; 10 nucleotides align to TRBD2. This CDR3 has 15 residues. V shed 4 bases, J shed 7 bases, and the junction held 8 bases outside the gene matches. CDR1 is MDHEN, CDR2 SYDVKM, per germline. The CDR3 nucleotides read TGTGCCAGCAGTTCGAAGCGGGAGGGCCCCTATACGCAGTATTTT. Its translation: CASSSKREGPYTQYF.

The chain uses TRBV29-1 and TRBJ2-1; D not certain. Germline CDR1 is SQVTM and CDR2 is ANQGSEA. CDR3 length: 13 amino acids. V was clipped by 4 bases and J by 0 bases, with 7 bases between them. The CDR3 reads CSVVPVSYNEQFF. The CDR3 DNA follows: TGCAGCGTTGTGCCTGTCTCCTACAATGAGCAGTTCTTC.

The V gene is TRBV5-4, the J gene TRBJ2-1, with 9 bases lining up with TRBD1. J gave up 8 bases and V 0 bases, and 9 bases lay outside the gene matches. Germline CDR1 and CDR2: SGHNT and YYREEE (reference sequence). This CDR3 has 16 residues. The CDR3 protein is CASSLGGTGSMDEQFF. CDR3 coding DNA: TGTGCCAGCAGCTTGGGCGGGACAGGGTCTATGGATGAGCAGTTCTTC.

The gene calls are TRBV6-1 and TRBJ1-2; no definite D call. Germline V gives CDR1 MNHNS, CDR2 SASEGT. The CDR3 extends over 14 amino acids. Between the trimmed V and J ends, which lost 3 bases and 3 bases, there was a span of 11 bases. The CDR3 DNA reads TGTGCCAGCAGTGACCTTGGGATCGACTATGGCTACACCTTC. Protein: CASSDLGIDYGYTF.

The J gene is TRBJ1-1, the V gene TRBV19; 7 bases agree with TRBD1. V shed 3 bases and J 6 bases; nucleotides not matched to a gene: 7. The CDR3 length is 14 residues. Germline CDR1 and CDR2: LNHDA and SQIVND (reference sequence). The CDR3, as DNA: TGTGCCAGTAGTATGACAGGGAGGAGCCCTGAAGCTTTCTTT. This encodes CASSMTGRSPEAFF.

The CDR3, as DNA: TGCGCCAGCAGCTTCAATGAGGGTTCCTACGAGCAGTACTTC. This sequence encodes CASSFNEGSYEQYF. V gene TRBV5-1 combines with J gene TRBJ2-7, with a tentative D call TRBD2 (5 bases). In germline, CDR1 is SGHRS, CDR2 YFSETQ. This CDR3 has 14 amino acids. The V end lost 2 bases, the J end lost 1 base, and 10 bases lay between the germline ends.

The rearrangement joins TRBV5-1 to TRBJ1-1, with a weak D call TRBD1 (5 bases). Germline lookup yields CDR1 SGHRS and CDR2 YFSETQ. This CDR3 has 13 residues. The V end lost 3 bases, the J end lost 8 bases, and 14 bases lay between the germline ends. In nucleotides, the CDR3 is TGCGCCAGCAGCTCTCAGGGAGGAGGGGAAGCTTTCTTT. This gives the protein CASSSQGGGEAFF.

The V call is TRBV7-2, the J call TRBJ2-7, with 9 bases that match TRBD1. V lost 2 bases, J lost 6 bases, and 5 bases stayed unmatched. The germline gives CDR1 SGHTA, CDR2 FQGNSA. The CDR3 length is 14 residues. The CDR3 sequence: CASSLSQGAGEQYF. CDR3 coding DNA: TGTGCCAGCAGCTTATCACAGGGGGCGGGCGAGCAGTACTTC.

V usage is TRBV25-1 and J usage is TRBJ1-1, with TRBD1 matching over 7 bases. The CDR3 consists of 14 residues. After removal of 7 bases from V and 3 bases from J, the junction contained 8 bases not matched to a gene. The germline gives CDR1 MGHDK, CDR2 SYGVNS. CDR3 nucleotide sequence: TGTGCCAGCATTAGGACAGGCGCTTACACTGAAGCTTTCTTT. It codes for CASIRTGAYTEAFF.

The chain has TRBV25-1 and TRBJ2-7, with TRBD2 matching 14 bases. This CDR3 contains 12 residues. Germline lookup yields CDR1 MGHDK and CDR2 SYGVNS. V dropped 7 bases and J dropped 10; count of bases not matched to a gene: 3. CDR3 region: CASTGLAGEQYF. The DNA of the CDR3 is TGTGCCAGCACGGGACTAGCGGGAGAACAGTACTTC.

On this clone itself: The identical CDR3 is also encoded by other nucleotide sequences in the sample. The rearrangement links TRBV27 to TRBJ2-2, with unresolved D. Germline-derived CDR1 and CDR2 are MNHEY and SMNVEV (reference sequence). Trimming removed 2 bases at V and 1 base at J, with 5 bases between. The CDR3 is made up of 14 amino acids. The CDR3 protein is CASSLGQNTGELFF. CDR3 nucleotides: TGTGCCAGCAGTTTAGGGCAGAACACCGGGGAGCTGTTTTTT.

The chain has TRBV5-1 and TRBJ1-4; TRBD1 is a possible D gene (5 bases). Germline values: CDR1 SGHRS, CDR2 YFSETQ. The CDR3 extends over 14 amino acids. The germline V and J ends were trimmed by 1 base and 5 bases, with 9 bases remaining between them. CDR3 region: CASSLTGQNEKLFF. The CDR3 DNA sequence: TGCGCCAGCAGCTTGACAGGCCAAAATGAAAAACTGTTTTTT.

The chain links TRBV7-9 to TRBJ2-5; tentative D call: TRBD1 (5 bases). V was trimmed by 8 bases and J by 2 bases, leaving 15 bases between them. The CDR3 length is 14 residues. CDR1 is SEHNR and CDR2 is FQNEAQ in the germline V gene (reference sequence). The CDR3 reads CASSAGREQETQYF. As DNA, the CDR3 is TGTGCCAGCTCTGCAGGCAGGGAACAAGAGACCCAGTACTTC.

V gene TRBV15 combines with J gene TRBJ1-4; D not resolved. The CDR3 contains 15 residues. Per germline, CDR1 LNHNV and CDR2 YYDKDF (reference sequence). Trimming stripped 4 bases from V and 0 bases from J, with 9 bases between. The CDR3 DNA reads TGTGCCACCAGCAATAGACATGCAACTAATGAAAAACTGTTTTTT. Translation gives CATSNRHATNEKLFF.

V usage is TRBV9 and J usage is TRBJ2-1; 9 nucleotides match TRBD1. Per germline, CDR1 SGDLS and CDR2 YYNGEE. The CDR3 runs 14 residues. With 7 bases clipped from V and 1 base from J, the junction kept 3 bases outside the gene matches. The CDR3 region is CASSGQGSYNEQFF. For the CDR3, the DNA is TGTGCCAGCTCCGGACAGGGGTCCTACAATGAGCAGTTCTTC.

V usage is TRBV27 and J usage is TRBJ1-4; the D gene is possibly TRBD1 (5 bases). This CDR3 region has 15 residues. Trimming stripped 5 bases from V and 10 bases from J, with 20 bases between. In germline, CDR1 is MNHEY, CDR2 SMNVEV (reference sequence). CDR3: CASSPQVGGAVKLFF. CDR3 nucleotides: TGTGCCAGCAGTCCCCAAGTGGGGGGTGCTGTAAAACTGTTTTTT.

The chain is built from TRBV11-2 and TRBJ2-3, with D tentatively TRBD2 (6 bases). Germline V gene data show CDR1 as SGHAT and CDR2 as FQNNGV. Trimming stripped 7 bases from V and 2 bases from J, with 16 bases between. The CDR3 has 15 amino acids. The chain's CDR3 is CASTIRAGNTDTQYF. Here the CDR3 DNA reads TGTGCCAGCACCATCCGGGCGGGAAACACAGATACGCAGTATTTT.

The V gene is TRBV30, the J gene TRBJ1-2; weak D call: TRBD1 (5 bases). The ends were cut back, 1 base at V and 4 bases at J, with 16 bases in the middle. Per the germline V gene, CDR1 is GTSNPN and CDR2 is SVGIG (reference sequence). There are 15 residues in the CDR3. The CDR3 sequence: CAWSADGTWLYGYTF. CDR3 coding DNA: TGTGCCTGGAGTGCGGACGGGACCTGGCTCTATGGCTACACCTTC. Drawing the rest from reference TRBV30 and TRBJ1-2, the complete variable domain is SQTIHQWPATLVQPVGSPLSLECTVEGTSNPNLYWYRQAAGRGLQLLFYSVGIGQISSEVPQNLSASRPQDRQFILSSKKLLLSDSGFYLCAWSADGTWLYGYTFGSGTRLTVV.

The chain employs TRBV5-8 and TRBJ2-5, with D perhaps TRBD1 or TRBD2 (5 bases each). There are 16 residues in the CDR3. With 0 bases removed from V and 4 bases from J, the gap between germline ends came to 16 bases. Germline V lookup: CDR1 SGHTS, CDR2 YDEGEE. The CDR3 coding sequence is TGTGCCAGCAGCTTGGAGACGGGGCCTGGGCTAGAGACCCAGTACTTC. Encoded protein: CASSLETGPGLETQYF.

For the CDR3, the DNA is TGTGCCAGCAGTGACCAGGGACTAGTTCCGTTCTTC. The encoded protein is CASSDQGLVPFF. This chain connects TRBV6-4 to TRBJ2-1; 8 bases are a match to TRBD2. Trimming removed 2 bases from V and 15 bases from J; junction bases left unmatched: 6. The CDR3 totals 12 residues. Germline-derived CDR1 and CDR2 are MRHNA and SNTAGT.

This clone was observed a few times. This sequence joins TRBV19 and TRBJ1-2, with D possibly being TRBD1 (6 bases). This CDR3 contains 15 residues. Germline lookup yields CDR1 LNHDA and CDR2 SQIVND (reference sequence). Trimming cost V 5 bases and J 5 bases, with 18 bases left between them. For the CDR3, the DNA is TGTGCCAGTAGTGAGCGACAGGCCCTGGGGTATGGCTACACCTTC. Protein sequence: CASSERQALGYGYTF.